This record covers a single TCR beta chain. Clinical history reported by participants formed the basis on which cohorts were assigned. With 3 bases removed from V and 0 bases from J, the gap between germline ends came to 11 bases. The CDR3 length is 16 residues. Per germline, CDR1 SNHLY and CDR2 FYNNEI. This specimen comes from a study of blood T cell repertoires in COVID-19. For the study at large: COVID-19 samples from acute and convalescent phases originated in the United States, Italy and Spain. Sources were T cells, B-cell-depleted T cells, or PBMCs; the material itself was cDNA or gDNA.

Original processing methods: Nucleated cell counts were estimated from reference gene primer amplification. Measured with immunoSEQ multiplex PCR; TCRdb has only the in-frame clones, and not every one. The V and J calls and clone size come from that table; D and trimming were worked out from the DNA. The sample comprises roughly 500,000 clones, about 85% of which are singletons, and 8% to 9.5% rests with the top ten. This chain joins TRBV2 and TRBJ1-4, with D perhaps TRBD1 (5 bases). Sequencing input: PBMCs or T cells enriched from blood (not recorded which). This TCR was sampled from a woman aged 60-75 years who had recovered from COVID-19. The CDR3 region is CASSDRGVATNEKLFF. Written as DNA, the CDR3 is TGTGCCAGCAGTGACCGGGGGGTTGCAACTAATGAAAAACTGTTTTTT.